The rows below give T cell receptor beta chains drawn from one sample of a study of control samples from healthy donors and cancer patients. This table comes from immunoSEQ multiplex PCR, and its TCRdb copy is limited to in-frame clones, with some not included. The sample yields around 150,000 clones, 80% to 90% seen once. Sequenced input: blood. The receptors were sampled from a man aged 25-40 years in good health. CDR3s include the opening cysteine and the closing phenylalanine or tryptophan. The D gene is left open where the match is weak. The size field is filled for only some rows; it gives once, few, many or a size class.

size	D	V	J	DNA	CDR3
-	TRBD1	TRBV5-4	TRBJ2-1	TGTGCCAGCAGCAGGGACAGGGACGGTGAGCAGTTCTTC	CASSRDRDGEQFF
-	-	TRBV10-3	TRBJ1-5	TGTGCCATCAGTGAGGCTACGGAGGGCAATCAGCCCCAGCATTTT	CAISEATEGNQPQHF
-	-	TRBV18	TRBJ2-1	TGTGCCAGCTCACGCTCCGGGACTGGGACCCACAATGAGCAGTTCTTC	CASSRSGTGTHNEQFF
-	-	TRBV4-1	TRBJ2-7	TGCGCCAGCAGCCCAGCCCTCCTTCTTGAGCAGTACTTC	CASSPALLLEQYF
-	TRBD2	TRBV3-1/TRBV3-2	TRBJ2-5	TGTGCCAGCAGCTCGGGGGGGAACCAAGAGACCCAGTACTTC	CASSSGGNQETQYF
-	-	TRBV2	TRBJ1-5	TGTGCCAGCAGTGAACCCGGAGCGAATCAGCCCCAGCATTTT	CASSEPGANQPQHF
-	-	TRBV3-1/TRBV3-2	TRBJ1-1	TGTGCCAGCAGCCAAGAATGGACAGACACTGAAGCTTTCTTT	CASSQEWTDTEAFF
-	-	TRBV3-1/TRBV3-2	TRBJ1-5	TGTGCCAGCAGCCAAATGCCCAATCAGCCCCAGCATTTT	CASSQMPNQPQHF
-	-	TRBV3-1/TRBV3-2	TRBJ1-1	TGTGCCAGCAGCTCGGGACGGAGAAACACTGAAGCTTTCTTT	CASSSGRRNTEAFF
-	-	TRBV2	TRBJ2-7	TGTGCCAGCAGTATCAGGACGGTAATAGACGAGCAGTACTTC	CASSIRTVIDEQYF
few	TRBD1	TRBV4-3	TRBJ2-5	TGCGCCAGCAGCCAACAGGGGGTACACCAAGAGACCCAGTACTTC	CASSQQGVHQETQYF
-	-	TRBV7-3	TRBJ1-1	TGTGCCAGCAGCTTAACGGACCAGGGGCGAGCTTTCTTT	CASSLTDQGRAFF
-	-	TRBV4-1	TRBJ2-2	TGCGCCAGCAGCCTACCGGACCTCCCCGTACCTGACACCGGGGAGCTGTTTTTT	CASSLPDLPVPDTGELFF
-	-	TRBV2	TRBJ1-1	TGTGCCAGCACGTGGATGAACATTGAAGCTTTCTTT	CASTWMNIEAFF
-	-	TRBV9	TRBJ2-6	TGTGCCAGCAGCCTTTTTTCCTCTGGGGCCAACGTCCTGACTTTC	CASSLFSSGANVLTF
-	-	TRBV5-6	TRBJ2-1	TGTGCCAGCAGCGTCGCCGGGACAAGTACGGATGAGCAGTTCTTC	CASSVAGTSTDEQFF
-	-	TRBV7-3	TRBJ2-7	TGTGCCAGCAGCTTAGGGGAGGGGGGGCCCGAGCAGTACTTC	CASSLGEGGPEQYF
-	TRBD2	TRBV28	TRBJ2-1	TGTGCCAGCAGTTTAGCGGTAGCGGGAAGTAACTACAATGAGCAGTTCTTC	CASSLAVAGSNYNEQFF
-	TRBD1	TRBV6-4	TRBJ2-3	TGTGCCAGCAGCCGCAGGGGGCTGGGCGGCGTTAGCACAGATACGCAGTATTTT	CASSRRGLGGVSTDTQYF
-	-	TRBV4-3	TRBJ1-2	TGCGCCAGCAGCCAAGACGGGGGGGCCTATGGCTACACCTTC	CASSQDGGAYGYTF
-	TRBD1	TRBV28	TRBJ1-6	TGTGCCAGCAGTTTGGGGGACAGGGAGGGATCACCCCTCCACTTT	CASSLGDREGSPLHF
-	-	TRBV6-1	TRBJ2-1	TGTGCCAGCAGTGAGTTCCAGGGGCCCCCCAACAATGAGCAGTTCTTC	CASSEFQGPPNNEQFF
-	-	TRBV2	TRBJ1-1	TGTGCCAGCTCGGGGAGGGTGCTTGGAGCTTTCTTT	CASSGRVLGAFF
-	-	TRBV28	TRBJ2-2	TGTGCCAGCGTGGGGAACACCGGGGAGCTGTTTTTT	CASVGNTGELFF
-	-	TRBV7-8	TRBJ2-2	TGTGCCAGCAGCTTAGCGCCCAGAGGCAGTTCTCTCGCGAACACCGGGGAGCTGTTTTTT	CASSLAPRGSSLANTGELFF
-	TRBD1	TRBV7-9	TRBJ1-1	TGTGCCAGCAGCAAAATTACAGGGGTTACTGAAGCTTTCTTT	CASSKITGVTEAFF
-	-	TRBV5-5	TRBJ2-1	TGTGCCAGCAGCTTGGGACTTGGGACATTGGGGTTCTTC	CASSLGLGTLGFF